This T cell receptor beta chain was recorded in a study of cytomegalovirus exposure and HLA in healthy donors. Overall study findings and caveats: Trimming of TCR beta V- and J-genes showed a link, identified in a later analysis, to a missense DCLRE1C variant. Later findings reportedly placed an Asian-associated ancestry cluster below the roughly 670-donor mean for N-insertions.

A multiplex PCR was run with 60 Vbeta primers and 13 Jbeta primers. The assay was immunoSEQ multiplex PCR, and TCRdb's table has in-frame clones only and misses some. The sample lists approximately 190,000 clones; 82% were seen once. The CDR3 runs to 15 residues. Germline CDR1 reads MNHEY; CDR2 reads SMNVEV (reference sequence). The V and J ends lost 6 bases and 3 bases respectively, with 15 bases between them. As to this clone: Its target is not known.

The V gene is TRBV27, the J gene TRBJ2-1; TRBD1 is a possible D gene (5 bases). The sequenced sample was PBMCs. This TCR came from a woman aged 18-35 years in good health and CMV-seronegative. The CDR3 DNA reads TGTGCCAGCAGCCCAGCAGGGCTAGGCTACAATGAGCAGTTCTTC. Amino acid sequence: CASSPAGLGYNEQFF.